Given below is one T cell receptor beta chain in context. Its specificity is not known. There are 14 residues in the CDR3. Germline V CDR1 and CDR2: SNHLY, FYNNEI. The J segment lost 4 bases and the V segment lost 6 bases, leaving 6 bases of the junction unmatched. This sample stems from a study of beta chain features in type 1 diabetes. Study-level findings and limits: Junctions at VDJ sites from type 1 diabetes patients had fewer insertions and more deletions.

The investigators reverse transcribed all of the isolated RNA, so they sequenced expressed TCRB transcripts. Produced via immunoSEQ multiplex PCR; TCRdb's table is partial and in-frame only. The sample has 860,000 or so clones; 17% are singletons. Sequencing was performed on naive CD4+ T cells from blood. This TCR was recovered from a woman aged 18-29 years in good health. The chain uses TRBV2 and TRBJ2-5; TRBD1 agrees at 9 bases. The chain's CDR3 is CASRFTGGGETQYF. DNA of the CDR3: TGTGCCAGCAGATTCACAGGGGGCGGAGAGACCCAGTACTTC.